This note documents a single T cell receptor beta chain sequence. Its specificity is unknown. This sample is part of a study of T cells after yellow fever vaccination. About the research overall: SMART-Seq v4 Ultra Low Input prepared libraries from low-cell fractions.

Template-switching 5'RACE yielded the TCR cDNA; a universal primer site and UMIs were added in the process. TCRdb reprocessed the 5' RACE reads via MiXCR and lists one record per CDR3 protein. This table holds about 330,000 distinct CDR3 sequences, over 3.5% found once. Germline CDR1 is MNHEY and CDR2 is SVGEGT. Trimming took off 6 bases at V and 1 base at J, with 13 bases between the two ends. The CDR3 spans 14 residues. Notes on the study in general: The CD4 compartment and the CD8 compartment contained a small share of clonotypes in common. Most clones from primary vaccination were detected again post-booster (almost 98% CD4, about 85% CD8).

The starting material was PBMCs, obtained 5 days after the yellow fever booster vaccination. The chain has TRBV6-2 or TRBV6-3 and TRBJ2-7; the D gene is possibly TRBD2 (6 bases). The sequence was obtained from a man aged 18 to 29 who received the YFV17D yellow fever vaccine. This chain's CDR3 is CASRKGRESYEQYV. CDR3 DNA: TGTGCCAGCAGGAAGGGGCGGGAATCCTACGAGCAGTACGTC.